This TCR beta chain was captured in a study of beta chain features in type 1 diabetes. Whole-study results and caveats: High TCR expression in some cells could lead to their over-representation in cDNA sequencing. Patients with type 1 diabetes carried fewer insertions and had more deletions at their VDJ junctions.

CDR3 length equals 13 residues. V dropped 4 bases and J dropped 0 bases, with 6 bases sitting between them. The germline gives CDR1 LGHNT, CDR2 FRNRAP. Sorted CD4+ subsets: naive, central memory, regulatory, stem cell-like memory (CD45RO/CCR7/CD25/CD127/CD95/CD27 panel). Expressed TCRB transcripts were sequenced, since all the RNA that had been isolated was reverse transcribed. Assay used: immunoSEQ multiplex PCR; TCRdb lists only in-frame clones, some missing. The table shows around 350,000 clones, with roughly 12% occurring only once. On this clone itself: Its target is unknown.

Specimen: naive CD4+ T cells from blood. The rearrangement joins TRBV12-5 to TRBJ1-1, with D unclear. This sequence was found in a man aged 18 to 30 in good health. In DNA, the CDR3 is TGTGCTAGTGGTTCAGACATGAACACTGAAGCTTTCTTT. This encodes CASGSDMNTEAFF.